The rows below give T cell receptor beta chains drawn from one sample of a study of T-cell reconstitution after alpha-beta-depleted transplantation in children. Each CDR3 protein gets one entry after TCRdb re-called the PCR reads with MiXCR. The profile shows approximately 420,000 distinct CDR3 sequences, about a tenth of them singletons. The sample in question was PBMCs from the stem cell graft donor, obtained from the stem cell graft. These receptors all stem from a human donor who donated a stem cell graft to a child with acute myeloid leukemia. Each CDR3 is given with its conserved first and last residue.

CDR3: CASSYGDDTQYF
J: TRBJ2-3
V: TRBV6-5

CDR3: CASSYASGDTQYF
J: TRBJ2-3
V: TRBV6-5

CDR3: CSASPAGGAQETQYF
J: TRBJ2-5
V: TRBV20-1

CDR3: CASSLGTGISETQYF
J: TRBJ2-5
V: TRBV12-3/TRBV12-4

CDR3: CASSLGAQGEQFF
J: TRBJ2-1
V: TRBV7-6

CDR3: CASSQALAMGRVNEKLFF
J: TRBJ1-4
V: TRBV4-1

CDR3: CASSESSGSNSPLHF
J: TRBJ1-6
V: TRBV6-1

CDR3: CASSARGDPVNEQFF
J: TRBJ2-1
V: TRBV5-5

CDR3: CASGEVGDTDTQYF
J: TRBJ2-3
V: TRBV7-9

CDR3: CASSLPGQDREKLFF
J: TRBJ1-4
V: TRBV5-8

CDR3: CSASSRENEQFF
J: TRBJ2-1
V: TRBV20-1

CDR3: CSVGQGVSQETQYF
J: TRBJ2-5
V: TRBV29-1

CDR3: CASSRTVDGYTF
J: TRBJ1-2
V: TRBV5-6

CDR3: CASSEAGYRAKNIQYF
J: TRBJ2-4
V: TRBV6-1

CDR3: CASSYGESYNEQFF
J: TRBJ2-1
V: TRBV6-5

CDR3: CASSSTPWGEQFF
J: TRBJ2-1
V: TRBV7-3

CDR3: CASSGRTSGGPTDTQYF
J: TRBJ2-3
V: TRBV6-1

CDR3: CSQKPREKSPSTDTQYF
J: TRBJ2-3
V: TRBV20-1

CDR3: CASSAGRNYGYTF
J: TRBJ1-2
V: TRBV7-9

CDR3: CASSSQAVSGVQFF
J: TRBJ2-1
V: TRBV5-5

CDR3: CASLGSTDTQYF
J: TRBJ2-3
V: TRBV12-3/TRBV12-4

CDR3: CASSLEGTSGSKQFF
J: TRBJ2-1
V: TRBV5-1

CDR3: CASSRTSGSTYNEQFF
J: TRBJ2-1
V: TRBV5-1

CDR3: CASSYLAWESPGELFF
J: TRBJ2-2
V: TRBV6-5